The present entry profiles one T cell receptor beta chain with its context. Assay: immunoSEQ multiplex PCR; the TCRdb copy retains only in-frame clones and omits some. The sample lists millions of clones, approximately 94% seen once, with 0.9% to 1.3% in the top ten. This entry is derived from a study of shared clonotypes between healthy human individuals. CD45RO-negative CD8 cells positively selected for CCR7 made up the naive population, which excluded terminally differentiated effector memory CD45RA+ cells. Sequencing was performed on naive CD8+ T cells sorted from blood. This sequence originates from a man in his late teens or twenties in good health.

Written as DNA, the CDR3 is TGTGCCAGCAAACTAGCGGGGGCAGATACGCAGTATTTT. It codes for CASKLAGADTQYF. This chain joins TRBV27 and TRBJ2-3; 11 bases match TRBD2. The CDR3 runs to 13 residues. CDR1 and CDR2 from the germline V gene are MNHEY and SMNVEV (reference sequence). The trim removed 7 bases at V and 4 bases at J, leaving 1 base unmatched.